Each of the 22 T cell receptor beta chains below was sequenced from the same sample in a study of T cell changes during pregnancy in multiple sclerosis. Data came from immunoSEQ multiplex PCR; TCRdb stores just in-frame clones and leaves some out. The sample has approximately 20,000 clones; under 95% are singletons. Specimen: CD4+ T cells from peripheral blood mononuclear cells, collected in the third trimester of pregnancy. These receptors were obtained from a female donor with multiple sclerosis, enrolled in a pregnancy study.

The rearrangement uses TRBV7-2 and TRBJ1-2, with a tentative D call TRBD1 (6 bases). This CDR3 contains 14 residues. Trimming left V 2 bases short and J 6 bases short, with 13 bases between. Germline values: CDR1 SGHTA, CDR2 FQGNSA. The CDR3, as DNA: TGTGCCAGCAGCTTAAGATGGGGGCAGGATGGCTACACCTTC. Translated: CASSLRWGQDGYTF.

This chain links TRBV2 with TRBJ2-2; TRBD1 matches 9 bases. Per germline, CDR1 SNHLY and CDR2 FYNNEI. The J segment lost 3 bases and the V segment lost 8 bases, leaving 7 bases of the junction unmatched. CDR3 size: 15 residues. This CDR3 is CASQGQGSYTGELFF. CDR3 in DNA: TGTGCCAGCCAAGGACAGGGGAGCTACACCGGGGAGCTGTTTTTT.

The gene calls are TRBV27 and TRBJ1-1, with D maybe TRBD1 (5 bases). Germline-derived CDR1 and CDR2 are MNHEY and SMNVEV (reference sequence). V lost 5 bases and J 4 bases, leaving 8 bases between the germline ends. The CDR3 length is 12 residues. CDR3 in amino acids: CASSARGTEAFF. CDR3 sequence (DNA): TGTGCCAGCAGTGCTAGGGGCACTGAAGCTTTCTTT.

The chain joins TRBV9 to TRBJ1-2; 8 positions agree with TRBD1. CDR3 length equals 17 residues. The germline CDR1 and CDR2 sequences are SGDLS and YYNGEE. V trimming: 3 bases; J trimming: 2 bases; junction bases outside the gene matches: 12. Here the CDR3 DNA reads TGTGCCAGCAGCGCGGGCTGGGGGACAGGCGAAAACTATGGCTACACCTTC. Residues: CASSAGWGTGENYGYTF.

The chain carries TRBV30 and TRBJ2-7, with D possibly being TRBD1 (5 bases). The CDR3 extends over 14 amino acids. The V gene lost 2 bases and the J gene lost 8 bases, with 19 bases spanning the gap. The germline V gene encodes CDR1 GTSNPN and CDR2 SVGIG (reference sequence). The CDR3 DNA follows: TGTGCCTGGAGTTACACAGGCGAAAACGAGAAGCAGTACTTC. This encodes CAWSYTGENEKQYF.

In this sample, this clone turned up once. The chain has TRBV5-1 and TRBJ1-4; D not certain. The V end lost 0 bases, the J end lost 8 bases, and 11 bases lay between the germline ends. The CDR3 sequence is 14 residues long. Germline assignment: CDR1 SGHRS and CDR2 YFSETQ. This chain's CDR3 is CASSLAGGFEKLFF. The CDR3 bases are TGCGCCAGCAGCTTGGCCGGAGGGTTCGAAAAACTGTTTTTT.

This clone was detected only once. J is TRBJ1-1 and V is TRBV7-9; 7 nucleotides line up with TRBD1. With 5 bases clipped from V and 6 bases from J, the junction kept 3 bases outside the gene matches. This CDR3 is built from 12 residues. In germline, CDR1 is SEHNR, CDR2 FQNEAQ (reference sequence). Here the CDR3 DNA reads TGTGCCAGCAGCACTGGGACAGCTGAAGCTTTCTTT. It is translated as CASSTGTAEAFF. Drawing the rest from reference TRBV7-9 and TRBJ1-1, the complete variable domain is DTGVSQNPRHKITKRGQNVTFRCDPISEHNRLYWYRQTLGQGPEFLTYFQNEAQLEKSRLLSDRFSAERPKGSFSTLEIQRTEQGDSAMYLCASSTGTAEAFFGQGTRLTVV.

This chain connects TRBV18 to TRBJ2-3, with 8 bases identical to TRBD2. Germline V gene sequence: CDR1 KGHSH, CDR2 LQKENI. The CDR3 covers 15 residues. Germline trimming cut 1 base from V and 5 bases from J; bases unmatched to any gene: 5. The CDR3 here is CASSPLGTRGDTQYF. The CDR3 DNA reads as TGTGCCAGCTCACCACTGGGGACTAGGGGAGATACGCAGTATTTT.

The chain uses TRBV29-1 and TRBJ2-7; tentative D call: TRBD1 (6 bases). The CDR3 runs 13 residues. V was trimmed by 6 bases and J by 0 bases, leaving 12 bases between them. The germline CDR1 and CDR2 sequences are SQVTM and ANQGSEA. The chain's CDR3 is CSVQRDTSYEQYF. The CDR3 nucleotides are TGCAGCGTGCAGAGGGACACCTCCTACGAGCAGTACTTC.

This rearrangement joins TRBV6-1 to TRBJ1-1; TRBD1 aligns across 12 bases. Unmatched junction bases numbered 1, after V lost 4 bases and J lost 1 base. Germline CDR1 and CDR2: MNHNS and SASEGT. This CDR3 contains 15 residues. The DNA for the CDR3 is TGTGCCAGCAGTGTGGGACAGGGGGCGAACACTGAAGCTTTCTTT. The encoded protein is CASSVGQGANTEAFF.

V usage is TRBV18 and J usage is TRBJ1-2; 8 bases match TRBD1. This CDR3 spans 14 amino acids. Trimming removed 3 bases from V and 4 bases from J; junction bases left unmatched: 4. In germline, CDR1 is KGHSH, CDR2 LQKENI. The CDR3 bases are TGTGCCAGCTCACCGACAGGGGTTCCCTATGGCTACACCTTC. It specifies CASSPTGVPYGYTF. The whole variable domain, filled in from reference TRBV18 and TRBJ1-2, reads NAGVMQNPRHLVRRRGQEARLRCSPMKGHSHVYWYRQLPEEGLKFMVYLQKENIIDESGMPKERFSAEFPKEGPSILRIQQVVRGDSAAYFCASSPTGVPYGYTFGSGTRLTVV.

DNA of the CDR3: TGTGCCAGCAGTTTTGGGGGGGCTGGGGGTAACACTGAAGCTTTCTTT. This translates into CASSFGGAGGNTEAFF. This chain connects TRBV28 to TRBJ1-1, with D possibly being TRBD1 (6 bases). Between the trimmed V and J ends, which lost 3 bases and 2 bases, there was a span of 16 bases. Per germline, CDR1 MDHEN and CDR2 SYDVKM. There are 16 residues in the CDR3.

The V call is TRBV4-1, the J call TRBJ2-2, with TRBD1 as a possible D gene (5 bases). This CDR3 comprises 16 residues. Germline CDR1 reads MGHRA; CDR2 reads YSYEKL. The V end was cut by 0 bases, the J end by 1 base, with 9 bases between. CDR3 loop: CASSQDPQENTGELFF. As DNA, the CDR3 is TGCGCCAGCAGCCAAGATCCACAGGAGAACACCGGGGAGCTGTTTTTT.

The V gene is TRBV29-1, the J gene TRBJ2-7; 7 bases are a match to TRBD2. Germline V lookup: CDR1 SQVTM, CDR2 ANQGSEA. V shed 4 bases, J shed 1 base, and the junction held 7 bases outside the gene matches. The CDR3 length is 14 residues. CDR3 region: CSVVSSGNSYEQYF. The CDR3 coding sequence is TGCAGCGTTGTATCTAGCGGCAATTCCTACGAGCAGTACTTC.

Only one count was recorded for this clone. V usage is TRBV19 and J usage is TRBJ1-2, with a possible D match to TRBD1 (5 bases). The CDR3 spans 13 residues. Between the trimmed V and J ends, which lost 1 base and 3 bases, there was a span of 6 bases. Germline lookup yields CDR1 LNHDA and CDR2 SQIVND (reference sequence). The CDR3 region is CASSIVGDYGYTF. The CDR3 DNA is TGTGCCAGTAGTATAGTAGGGGACTATGGCTACACCTTC.

The CDR3 region has the DNA TGTGCCAGCAGTGAAGCGGGGGGGCCATGGGAGACCCAGTACTTC. Translating gives CASSEAGGPWETQYF. V gene TRBV6-1 combines with J gene TRBJ2-5, with a weak D call TRBD2 (7 bases). V was trimmed by 0 bases and J by 5 bases, leaving 13 bases between them. The germline gives CDR1 MNHNS, CDR2 SASEGT. The CDR3 has 15 residues.

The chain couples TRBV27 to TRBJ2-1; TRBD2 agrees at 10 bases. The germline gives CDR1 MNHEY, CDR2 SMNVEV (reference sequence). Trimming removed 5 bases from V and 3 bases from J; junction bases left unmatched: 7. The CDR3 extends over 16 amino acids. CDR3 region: CASSPYLAGVYNEQFF. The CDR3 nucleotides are TGTGCCAGCAGTCCGTACCTAGCGGGAGTCTACAATGAGCAGTTCTTC.

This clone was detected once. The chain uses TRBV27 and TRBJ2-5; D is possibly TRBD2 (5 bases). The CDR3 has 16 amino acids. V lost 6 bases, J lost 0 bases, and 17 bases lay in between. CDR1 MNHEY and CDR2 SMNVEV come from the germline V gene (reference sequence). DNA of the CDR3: TGTGCCAGCAGACCTATCGTGGGCGGGTACCAAGAGACCCAGTACTTC. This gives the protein CASRPIVGGYQETQYF.

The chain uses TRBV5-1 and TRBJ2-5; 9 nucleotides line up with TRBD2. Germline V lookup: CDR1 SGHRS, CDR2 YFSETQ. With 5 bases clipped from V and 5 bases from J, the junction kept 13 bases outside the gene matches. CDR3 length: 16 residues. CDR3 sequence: CASSIGERGAGETQYF. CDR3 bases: TGCGCCAGCAGTATCGGAGAGCGGGGGGCCGGGGAGACCCAGTACTTC.

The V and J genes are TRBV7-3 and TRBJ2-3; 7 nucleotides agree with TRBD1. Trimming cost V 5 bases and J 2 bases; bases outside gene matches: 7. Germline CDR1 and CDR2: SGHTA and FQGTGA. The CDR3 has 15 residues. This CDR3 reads CASSQKGTATDTQYF. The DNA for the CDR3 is TGTGCCAGCAGCCAAAAGGGGACAGCCACAGATACGCAGTATTTT.

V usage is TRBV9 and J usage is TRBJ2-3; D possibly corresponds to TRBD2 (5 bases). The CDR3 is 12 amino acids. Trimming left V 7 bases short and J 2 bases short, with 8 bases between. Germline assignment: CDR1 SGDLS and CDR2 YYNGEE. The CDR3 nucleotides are TGTGCCAGCGGGAGCTACACAGATACGCAGTATTTT. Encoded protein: CASGSYTDTQYF.

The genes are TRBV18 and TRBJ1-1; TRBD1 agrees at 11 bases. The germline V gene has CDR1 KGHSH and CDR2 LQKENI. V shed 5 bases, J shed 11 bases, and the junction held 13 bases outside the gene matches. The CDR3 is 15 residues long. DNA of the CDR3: TGTGCCAGCTCAACGGGACAGGGGGGAGAGGCCCGGGCTTTCTTT. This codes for CASSTGQGGEARAFF.